A selection of T cell receptor beta chains follows, all from one sample in a study of shared clonotypes between healthy human individuals. Sequencing was performed with immunoSEQ multiplex PCR; in TCRdb, only in-frame clones are kept and a portion is missing. The sample consists of some 2,500,000 clones, roughly 93% of them appearing once. The sequenced sample was naive CD4+ T cells from PBMCs. These receptors all come from a man between 18 and 35 years old in good health. Some clones in this sample may be carry-over from other donors' samples. The CDR3 runs from the conserved cysteine through the conserved F or W. The D gene is left open where the match is weak. Clone size, where shown, is once, few, many, or a class for clones that have expanded.

v_gene,len,j_gene,abundance,d_gene,CDR3aa,CDR3nt
TRBV19,15,TRBJ1-2,.,.,CASSFEQGFFYGYTF,TGTGCCAGTAGTTTCGAACAGGGTTTTTTTTATGGCTACACCTTC
TRBV28,10,TRBJ2-3,.,.,CASRATSQYF,TGTGCCAGCCGGGCGACTTCGCAGTATTTT
TRBV28,14,TRBJ1-2,.,.,CASSPYGGVQGYTF,TGTGCCAGCAGTCCCTATGGGGGGGTACAGGGCTACACCTTC
TRBV20-1,10,TRBJ2-3,once,.,CSAEIDTQYF,TGCAGTGCTGAAATAGATACGCAGTATTTT
TRBV7-3,16,TRBJ2-2,.,TRBD1,CASSLFHRGGTGELFF,TGTGCCAGCAGCTTGTTCCACAGGGGCGGCACCGGGGAGCTGTTTTTT
TRBV7-9,16,TRBJ2-3,once,TRBD2,CASSLLASGRADTQYF,TGTGCCAGCAGCTTACTCGCTAGCGGGAGGGCAGATACGCAGTATTTT
TRBV10-3,12,TRBJ1-5,.,.,CAISPGNQPQHF,TGTGCCATCAGTCCAGGCAATCAGCCCCAGCATTTT
TRBV18,14,TRBJ1-1,.,.,CASSPLPGLTEAFF,TGTGCCAGCTCACCACTGCCGGGACTTACTGAAGCTTTCTTT
TRBV28,12,TRBJ1-1,.,.,CASSPQGTEAFF,TGTGCCAGCAGCCCTCAGGGAACTGAAGCTTTCTTT
TRBV2,13,TRBJ2-5,.,.,CASSMDTQETQYF,TGTGCCAGCAGTATGGACACCCAAGAGACCCAGTACTTC
TRBV11-2,15,TRBJ1-5,.,TRBD1,CASSTGQGGNQPQHF,TGTGCCAGCAGCACGGGACAGGGGGGCAATCAGCCCCAGCATTTT
TRBV28,13,TRBJ2-7,.,TRBD1,CASQRQGAYEQYF,TGTGCCAGCCAGCGACAGGGGGCTTACGAGCAGTACTTC
TRBV28,16,TRBJ1-2,.,.,CASIPGGGNINYGYTF,TGTGCCAGCATTCCCGGCGGGGGGAATATTAACTATGGCTACACCTTC
TRBV15,20,TRBJ2-4,.,TRBD1,CATSRDIGRGQGGAKNIQYF,TGTGCCACCAGCAGAGATATTGGCAGGGGGCAAGGGGGTGCCAAAAACATTCAGTACTTC
TRBV5-1,14,TRBJ1-5,once,.,CASSSGTWGQPQHF,TGCGCCAGCAGCTCCGGTACGTGGGGACAGCCCCAGCATTTT
TRBV7-3,13,TRBJ2-1,.,.,CASSLNPGNEQFF,TGTGCCAGCAGCTTAAATCCAGGGAATGAGCAGTTCTTC
TRBV5-1,12,TRBJ2-5,.,TRBD1,CASSGQGETQYF,TGCGCCAGCAGCGGACAGGGGGAGACCCAGTACTTC
TRBV29-1,13,TRBJ2-3,.,.,CNVDQQFTDTQYF,TGCAACGTTGATCAACAGTTCACAGATACGCAGTATTTT
TRBV9,14,TRBJ1-3,.,.,CASSVEDSGNTIYF,TGTGCCAGCAGCGTAGAGGACTCTGGAAACACCATATATTTT
TRBV6-1,15,TRBJ1-4,.,TRBD1,CASSDTGGGGEKLFF,TGTGCCAGCAGTGATACAGGGGGCGGCGGGGAAAAACTGTTTTTT
TRBV29-1,11,TRBJ2-7,.,.,CSVVRGVEQYF,TGCAGCGTTGTTAGGGGGGTCGAGCAGTACTTC
TRBV5-4,16,TRBJ2-2,once,TRBD2,CASSLDLAGVPGELFF,TGTGCCAGCAGCTTGGATTTAGCGGGAGTACCCGGGGAGCTGTTTTTT
TRBV18,16,TRBJ2-7,.,.,CASSPNRGARSTEQYF,TGTGCCAGCTCACCGAATCGGGGGGCGAGGTCTACGGAGCAGTACTTC
TRBV5-1,16,TRBJ2-3,.,TRBD1,CASSLTGGLSTDTQYF,TGCGCCAGCAGCTTGACAGGGGGTTTGAGCACAGATACGCAGTATTTT
TRBV6-5,14,TRBJ1-4,.,.,CASSPAGGTEKLFF,TGTGCCAGCAGCCCCGCCGGGGGGACTGAAAAACTGTTTTTT
TRBV4-3,20,TRBJ2-6,once,.,CASSQGGGGRGRIGANVLTF,TGCGCCAGCAGCCAAGGTGGAGGCGGCAGGGGAAGAATAGGGGCCAACGTCCTGACTTTC
TRBV5-1,14,TRBJ1-2,.,.,CASSPETGRYGYTF,TGCGCCAGCAGCCCCGAAACAGGGCGCTATGGCTACACCTTC
TRBV15,15,TRBJ2-5,.,TRBD1,CATSGQGAVQETQYF,TGTGCCACCAGCGGACAGGGGGCAGTTCAAGAGACCCAGTACTTC
TRBV28,18,TRBJ1-4,.,.,CASSSRGKVFGTNEKLFF,TGTGCCAGCAGTTCTAGGGGAAAGGTGTTTGGGACTAATGAAAAACTGTTTTTT
TRBV28,13,TRBJ2-5,.,.,CASKDWREETQYF,TGTGCCAGCAAAGATTGGAGGGAAGAGACCCAGTACTTC
TRBV11-2,18,TRBJ2-3,.,.,CASSRLGLGGGHTDTQYF,TGTGCCAGCAGCCGACTCGGACTAGGGGGCGGCCACACAGATACGCAGTATTTT
TRBV5-1,14,TRBJ1-4,.,.,CASSWGLNNEKLFF,TGCGCCAGCAGCTGGGGACTGAACAATGAAAAACTGTTTTTT
TRBV30,15,TRBJ1-5,.,TRBD1,CAWSRDRSAYQPQHF,TGTGCCTGGAGTCGGGACAGGAGCGCCTATCAGCCCCAGCATTTT
TRBV6-1,15,TRBJ1-2,.,.,CASSERAGVNYGYTF,TGTGCCAGCAGTGAACGCGCAGGGGTCAACTATGGCTACACCTTC
TRBV7-9,12,TRBJ2-7,.,.,CASSLDGGRGYF,TGTGCCAGCAGCTTAGATGGGGGCCGGGGGTACTTC
TRBV6-1,11,TRBJ1-5,.,.,CASRGYQPQHF,TGTGCCAGCAGGGGTTATCAGCCCCAGCATTTT
TRBV6-6,15,TRBJ2-3,.,.,CASTSSGQTTDTQYF,TGTGCCAGCACCTCCAGTGGACAGACCACAGATACGCAGTATTTT
TRBV5-1,15,TRBJ2-2,.,.,CASSLAPTNTGELFF,TGCGCCAGCAGCTTGGCCCCAACGAACACCGGGGAGCTGTTTTTT
TRBV6-4,15,TRBJ2-1,.,.,CASSDRQSSYNEQFF,TGTGCCAGCAGTGATCGACAGAGCTCCTACAATGAGCAGTTCTTC
TRBV7-2,13,TRBJ1-2,.,TRBD1,CASSPRTGFGYTF,TGTGCCAGCAGTCCAAGGACAGGGTTCGGCTACACCTTC
TRBV5-1,15,TRBJ1-1,once,.,CASSLLGGGDTEAFF,TGCGCCAGCAGCTTACTGGGGGGAGGAGACACTGAAGCTTTCTTT
TRBV7-2,11,TRBJ2-7,few,.,CASSSYYEQYF,TGTGCCAGCAGCTCCTACTACGAGCAGTACTTC
TRBV7-9,12,TRBJ2-3,.,.,CASSNIADTQYF,TGTGCCAGCAGCAATATAGCAGATACGCAGTATTTT
TRBV6-5,14,TRBJ2-7,.,TRBD1,CASSLKTGTYEQYF,TGTGCCAGCAGTTTAAAGACAGGGACCTACGAGCAGTACTTC
TRBV28,14,TRBJ2-7,.,.,CASPPSGTSYEQYF,TGTGCCAGCCCCCCGAGCGGAACCTCCTACGAGCAGTACTTC